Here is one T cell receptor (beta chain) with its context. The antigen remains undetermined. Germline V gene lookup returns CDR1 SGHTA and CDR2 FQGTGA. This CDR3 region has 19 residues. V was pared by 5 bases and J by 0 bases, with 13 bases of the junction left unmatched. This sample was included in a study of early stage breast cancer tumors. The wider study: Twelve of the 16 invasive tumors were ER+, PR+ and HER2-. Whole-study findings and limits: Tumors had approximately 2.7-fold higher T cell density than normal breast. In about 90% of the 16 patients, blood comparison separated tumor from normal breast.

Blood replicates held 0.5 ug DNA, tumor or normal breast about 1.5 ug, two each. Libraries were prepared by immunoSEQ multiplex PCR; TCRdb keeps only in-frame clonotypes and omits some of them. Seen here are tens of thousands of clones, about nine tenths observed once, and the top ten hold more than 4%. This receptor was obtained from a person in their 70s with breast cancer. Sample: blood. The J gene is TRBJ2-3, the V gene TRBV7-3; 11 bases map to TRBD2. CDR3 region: CASSRRGLAGGRSTDTQYF. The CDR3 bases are TGTGCCAGCAGCCGACGAGGTCTAGCGGGAGGCAGGAGCACAGATACGCAGTATTTT.